Described below is a single T cell receptor beta chain sequence and its context. This specimen comes from a study of T-cell reconstitution after alpha-beta-depleted transplantation in children. The library targeted TCRbeta and was prepared with unique molecular identifiers. TCRdb analysed the PCR reads with MiXCR anew, one entry per CDR3 protein. This sample carries about 200,000 distinct CDR3 sequences, less than 15% of them seen once, and the ten largest clones take about 13%. The V and J ends lost 5 bases and 7 bases, in that order; junction bases with no gene match: 9. The length of the CDR3 is 14 residues.

The rearrangement joins TRBV12-3 or TRBV12-4 to TRBJ1-1, with 8 bases matching TRBD1. Sequences were derived from PBMCs from the stem cell graft donor, sampled from the stem cell graft. The receptor's source is a human donor who donated a stem cell graft to a child with acute lymphoblastic leukemia. As DNA, the CDR3 is TGTGCCAGCAGTCGACAGGGGTGGATGGATGAAGCTTTCTTT. Its protein is CASSRQGWMDEAFF.